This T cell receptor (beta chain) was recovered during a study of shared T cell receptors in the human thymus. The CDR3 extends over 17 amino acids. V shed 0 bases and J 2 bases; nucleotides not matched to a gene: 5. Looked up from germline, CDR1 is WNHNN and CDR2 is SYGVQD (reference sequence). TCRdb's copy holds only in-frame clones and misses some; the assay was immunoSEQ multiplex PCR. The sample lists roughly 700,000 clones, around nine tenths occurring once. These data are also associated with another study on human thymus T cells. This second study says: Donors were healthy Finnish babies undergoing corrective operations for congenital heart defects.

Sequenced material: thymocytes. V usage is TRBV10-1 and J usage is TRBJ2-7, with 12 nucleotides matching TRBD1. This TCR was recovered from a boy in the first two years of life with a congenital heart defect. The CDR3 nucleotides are TGCGCCAGCAGTGAGTCGGGGACAGGGGGCGCTGCCTACGAGCAGTACTTC. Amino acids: CASSESGTGGAAYEQYF.